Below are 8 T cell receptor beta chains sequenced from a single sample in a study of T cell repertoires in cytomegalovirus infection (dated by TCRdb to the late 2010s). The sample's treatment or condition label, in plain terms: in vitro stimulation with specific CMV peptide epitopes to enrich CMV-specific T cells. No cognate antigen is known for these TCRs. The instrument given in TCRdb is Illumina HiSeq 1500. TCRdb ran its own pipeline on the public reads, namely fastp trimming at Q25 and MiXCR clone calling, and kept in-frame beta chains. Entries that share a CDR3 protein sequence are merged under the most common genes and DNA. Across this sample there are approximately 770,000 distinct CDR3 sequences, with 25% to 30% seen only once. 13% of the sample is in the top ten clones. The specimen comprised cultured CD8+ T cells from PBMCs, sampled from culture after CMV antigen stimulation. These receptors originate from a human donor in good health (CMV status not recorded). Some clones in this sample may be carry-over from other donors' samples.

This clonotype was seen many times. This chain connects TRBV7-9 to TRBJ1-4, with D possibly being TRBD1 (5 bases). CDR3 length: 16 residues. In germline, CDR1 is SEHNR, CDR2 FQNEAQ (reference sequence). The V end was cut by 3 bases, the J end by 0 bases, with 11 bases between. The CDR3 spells CASSFPQDATNEKLFF. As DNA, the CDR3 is TGTGCCAGCAGCTTCCCACAGGACGCAACTAATGAAAAACTGTTTTTT. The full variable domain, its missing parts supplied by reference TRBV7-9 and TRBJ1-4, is DTGVSQNPRHKITKRGQNVTFRCDPISEHNRLYWYRQTLGQGPEFLTYFQNEAQLEKSRLLSDRFSAERPKGSFSTLEIQRTEQGDSAMYLCASSFPQDATNEKLFFGSGTQLSVL.

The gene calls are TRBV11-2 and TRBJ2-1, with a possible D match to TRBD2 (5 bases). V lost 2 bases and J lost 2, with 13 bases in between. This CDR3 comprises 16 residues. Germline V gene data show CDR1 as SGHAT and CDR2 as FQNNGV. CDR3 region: CASSLTVGSAYNEQFF. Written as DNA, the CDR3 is TGTGCCAGCAGCTTAACGGTCGGTAGCGCCTACAATGAGCAGTTCTTC.

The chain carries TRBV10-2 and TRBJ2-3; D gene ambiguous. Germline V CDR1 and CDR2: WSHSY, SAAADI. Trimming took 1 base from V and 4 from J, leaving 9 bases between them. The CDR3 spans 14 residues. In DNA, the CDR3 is TGCGCCAGCAGTGAGTACGAGAACGCAGATACGCAGTATTTT. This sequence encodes CASSEYENADTQYF.

The DNA of the CDR3 is TGTGCCAGTAGTCACAGGGTGGCCTACAATGAGCAGTTCTTC. This encodes CASSHRVAYNEQFF. V and J are TRBV19 and TRBJ2-1; a possible D gene is TRBD1 (6 bases). Between the trimmed V and J ends, which lost 5 bases and 2 bases, there was a span of 10 bases. In germline, CDR1 is LNHDA, CDR2 SQIVND (reference sequence). The CDR3 is 14 amino acids.

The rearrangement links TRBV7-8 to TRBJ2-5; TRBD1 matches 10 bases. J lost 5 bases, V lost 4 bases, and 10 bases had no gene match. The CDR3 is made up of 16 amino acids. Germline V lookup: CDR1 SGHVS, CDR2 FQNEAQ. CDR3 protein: CASSSRDRGGPETQYF. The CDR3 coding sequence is TGTGCCAGCAGCTCTAGGGACAGGGGAGGACCCGAGACCCAGTACTTC.

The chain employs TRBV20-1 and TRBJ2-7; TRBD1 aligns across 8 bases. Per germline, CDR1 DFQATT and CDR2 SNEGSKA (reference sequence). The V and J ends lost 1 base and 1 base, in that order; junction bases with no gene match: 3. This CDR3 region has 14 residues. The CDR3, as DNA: TGCAGTGCTAGAGCGGACAGGGCATCCTACGAGCAGTACTTC. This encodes CSARADRASYEQYF.

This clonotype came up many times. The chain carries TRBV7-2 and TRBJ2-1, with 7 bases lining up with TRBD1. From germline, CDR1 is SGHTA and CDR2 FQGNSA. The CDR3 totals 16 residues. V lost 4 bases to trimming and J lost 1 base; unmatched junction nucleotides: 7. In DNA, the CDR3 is TGTGCCAGCAGCTCGCAGGGGGTGAAATCCTACAATGAGCAGTTCTTC. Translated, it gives CASSSQGVKSYNEQFF.

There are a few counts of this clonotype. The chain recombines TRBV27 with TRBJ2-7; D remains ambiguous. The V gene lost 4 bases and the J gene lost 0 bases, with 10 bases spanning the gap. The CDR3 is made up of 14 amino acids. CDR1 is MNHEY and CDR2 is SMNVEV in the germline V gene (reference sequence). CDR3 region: CASSYMASSYEQYF. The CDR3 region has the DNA TGTGCCAGCAGTTATATGGCTAGCTCCTACGAGCAGTACTTC.